A selection of T cell receptor beta chains follows, all from one sample in a study of blood T cells in healthy people across ages. TCRdb analysed the 5' RACE reads with MiXCR anew, one entry per CDR3 protein. The data contain over 500,000 distinct CDR3 sequences, 52% of them seen just once; the ten biggest clones take up around an eighth. The sequenced material came from blood. The receptors were gathered from a woman aged 80 or over in good health. The conserved cysteine and the conserved F or W are not part of the CDR3 here. A D gene is named only where the DNA matches it firmly.

V: TRBV12-3/TRBV12-4
J: NA
D: TRBD2
CDR3: ASTLSQGSLAGEIETQY

V: TRBV27
J: TRBJ2-3
D: NA
CDR3: ASSYPSDTQY

V: TRBV27
J: TRBJ2-3
D: TRBD2
CDR3: ASSLSFSGKSTDTQY

V: TRBV29-1
J: TRBJ2-1
D: NA
CDR3: SVGANEQF

V: TRBV14
J: NA
D: NA
CDR3: ASSQAGTGETQY

V: TRBV20-1
J: TRBJ2-6
D: TRBD1
CDR3: STPLTGESSGANVLT

V: TRBV5-1
J: TRBJ2-3
D: NA
CDR3: ASIMDPGKTDTKY

V: TRBV27
J: TRBJ2-7
D: NA
CDR3: ASSHLGDLGPYEQY

V: TRBV7-9
J: TRBJ2-1
D: NA
CDR3: ASSSLTGAAYNEQF

V: TRBV4-3
J: NA
D: NA
CDR3: ASSQQTDSSPYEQY

V: TRBV15
J: TRBJ1-4
D: NA
CDR3: ATSRDRVEKLF